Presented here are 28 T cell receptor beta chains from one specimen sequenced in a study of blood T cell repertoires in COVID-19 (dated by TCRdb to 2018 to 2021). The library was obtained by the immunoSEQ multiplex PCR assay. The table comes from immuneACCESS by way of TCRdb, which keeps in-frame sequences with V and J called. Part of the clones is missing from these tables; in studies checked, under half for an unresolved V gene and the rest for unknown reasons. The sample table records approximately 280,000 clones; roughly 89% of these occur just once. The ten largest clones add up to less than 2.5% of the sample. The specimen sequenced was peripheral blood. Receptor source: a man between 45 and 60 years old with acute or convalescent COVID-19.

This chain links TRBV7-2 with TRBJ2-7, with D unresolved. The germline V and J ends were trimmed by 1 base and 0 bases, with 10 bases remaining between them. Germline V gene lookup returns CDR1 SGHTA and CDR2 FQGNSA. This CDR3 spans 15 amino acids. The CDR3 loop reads CASSLDYASSYEQYF. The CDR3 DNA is TGTGCCAGCAGCTTAGACTACGCGAGCTCCTACGAGCAGTACTTC.

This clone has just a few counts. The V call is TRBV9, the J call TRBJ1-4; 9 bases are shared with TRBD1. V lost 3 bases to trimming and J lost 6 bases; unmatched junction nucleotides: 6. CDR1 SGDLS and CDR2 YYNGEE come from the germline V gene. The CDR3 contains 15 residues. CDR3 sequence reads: CASSGGTGGYEKLFF. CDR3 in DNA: TGTGCCAGCAGCGGGGGAACAGGGGGCTATGAAAAACTGTTTTTT. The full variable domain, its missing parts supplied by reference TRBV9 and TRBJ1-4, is DSGVTQTPKHLITATGQRVTLRCSPRSGDLSVYWYQQSLDQGLQFLIQYYNGEERAKGNILERFSAQQFPDLHSELNLSSLELGDSALYFCASSGGTGGYEKLFFGSGTQLSVL.

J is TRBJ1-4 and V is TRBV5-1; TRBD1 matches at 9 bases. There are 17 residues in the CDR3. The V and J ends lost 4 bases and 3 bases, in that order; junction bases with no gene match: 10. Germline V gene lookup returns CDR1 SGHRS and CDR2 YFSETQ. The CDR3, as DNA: TGCGCCAGCAGCCCGGGGGCGACAGGGGGGTCTAATGAAAAACTGTTTTTT. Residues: CASSPGATGGSNEKLFF. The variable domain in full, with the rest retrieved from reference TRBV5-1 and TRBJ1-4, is KAGVTQTPRYLIKTRGQQVTLSCSPISGHRSVSWYQQTPGQGLQFLFEYFSETQRNKGNFPGRFSGRQFSNSRSEMNVSTLELGDSALYLCASSPGATGGSNEKLFFGSGTQLSVL.

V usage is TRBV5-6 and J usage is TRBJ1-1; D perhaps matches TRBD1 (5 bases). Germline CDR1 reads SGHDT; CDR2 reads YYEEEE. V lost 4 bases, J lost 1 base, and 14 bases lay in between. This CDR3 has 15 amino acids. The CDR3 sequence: CASSGARPPNTEAFF. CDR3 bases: TGTGCCAGCAGCGGGGCGCGACCGCCGAACACTGAAGCTTTCTTT.

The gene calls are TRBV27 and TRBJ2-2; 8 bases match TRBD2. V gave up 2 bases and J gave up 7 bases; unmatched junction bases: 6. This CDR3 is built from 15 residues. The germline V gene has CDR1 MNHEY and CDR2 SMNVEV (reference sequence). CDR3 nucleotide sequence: TGTGCCAGCAGTTTAGAAGGACTAGCCGGCGGGGAGCTGTTTTTT. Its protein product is CASSLEGLAGGELFF.

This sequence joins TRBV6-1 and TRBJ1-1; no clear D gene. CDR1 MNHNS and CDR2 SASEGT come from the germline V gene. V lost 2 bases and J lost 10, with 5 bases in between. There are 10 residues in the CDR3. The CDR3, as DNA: TGTGCCAGCAGTGAATTGCGAGCTTTCTTT. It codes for CASSELRAFF.

Here the CDR3 reads CASSPGGSETQYF. CDR3 in DNA: TGTGCCAGCAGCCCAGGGGGCTCAGAGACCCAGTACTTC. The chain has TRBV25-1 and TRBJ2-5, with 8 bases matching TRBD1. The V and J ends lost 6 bases and 4 bases, in that order; junction bases with no gene match: 4. This CDR3 has 13 residues. Germline V lookup: CDR1 MGHDK, CDR2 SYGVNS.

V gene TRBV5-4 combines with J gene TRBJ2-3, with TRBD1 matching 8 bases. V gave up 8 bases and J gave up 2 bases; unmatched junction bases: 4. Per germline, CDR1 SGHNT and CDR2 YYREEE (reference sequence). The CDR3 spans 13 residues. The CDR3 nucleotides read TGTGCCAGTACCCAGGGGGCCACAGATACGCAGTATTTT. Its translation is CASTQGATDTQYF.

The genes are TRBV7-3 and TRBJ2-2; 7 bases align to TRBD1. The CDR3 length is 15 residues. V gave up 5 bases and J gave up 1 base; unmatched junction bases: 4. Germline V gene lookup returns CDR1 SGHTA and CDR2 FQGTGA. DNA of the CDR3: TGTGCCAGCAGCCATACAGGGGAGAACACCGGGGAGCTGTTTTTT. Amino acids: CASSHTGENTGELFF. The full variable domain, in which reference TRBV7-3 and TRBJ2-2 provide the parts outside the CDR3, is GAGVSQTPSNKVTEKGKYVELRCDPISGHTALYWYRQSLGQGPEFLIYFQGTGAADDSGLPNDRFFAVRPEGSVSTLKIQRTERGDSAVYLCASSHTGENTGELFFGEGSRLTVL.

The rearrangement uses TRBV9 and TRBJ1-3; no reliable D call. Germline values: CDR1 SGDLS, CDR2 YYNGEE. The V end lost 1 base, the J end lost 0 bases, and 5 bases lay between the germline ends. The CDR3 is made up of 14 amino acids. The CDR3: CASSVHFSGNTIYF. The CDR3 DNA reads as TGTGCCAGCAGCGTACACTTCTCTGGAAACACCATATATTTT.

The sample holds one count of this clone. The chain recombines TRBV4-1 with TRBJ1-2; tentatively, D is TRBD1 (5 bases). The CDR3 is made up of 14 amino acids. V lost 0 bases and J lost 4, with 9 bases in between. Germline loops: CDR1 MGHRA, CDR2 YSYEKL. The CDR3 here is CASSQDRVGYGYTF. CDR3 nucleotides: TGCGCCAGCAGCCAAGACAGGGTGGGCTATGGCTACACCTTC.

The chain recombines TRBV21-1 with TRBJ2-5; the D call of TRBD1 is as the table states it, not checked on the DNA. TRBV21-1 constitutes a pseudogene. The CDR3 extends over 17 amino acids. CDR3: CASSSSGQQRWQETQYF. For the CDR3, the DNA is TGTGCCAGCAGCAGTTCTGGACAGCAGAGGTGGCAAGAGACCCAGTACTTC.

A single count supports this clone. This CDR3 reads CASRPSRESYEQYF. CDR3 DNA: TGTGCCAGTAGACCGAGCCGGGAATCCTACGAGCAGTACTTC. The chain employs TRBV19 and TRBJ2-7, with D possibly matching TRBD2 (5 bases). Germline CDR1 is LNHDA and CDR2 is SQIVND (reference sequence). Trimming took 6 bases from V and 1 from J, leaving 13 bases between them. The CDR3 is made up of 14 amino acids.

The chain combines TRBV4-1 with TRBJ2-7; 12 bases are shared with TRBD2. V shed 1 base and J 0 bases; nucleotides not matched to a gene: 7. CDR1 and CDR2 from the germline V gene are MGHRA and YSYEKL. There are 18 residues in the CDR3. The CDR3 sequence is CASSQAGTSGPSSYEQYF. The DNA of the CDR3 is TGCGCCAGCAGCCAAGCCGGGACTAGCGGGCCAAGCTCCTACGAGCAGTACTTC.

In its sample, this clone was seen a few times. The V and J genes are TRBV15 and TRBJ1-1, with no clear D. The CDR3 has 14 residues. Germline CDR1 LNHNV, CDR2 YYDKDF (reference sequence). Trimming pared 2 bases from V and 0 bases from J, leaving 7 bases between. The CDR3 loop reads CATSRTGMNTEAFF. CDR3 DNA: TGTGCCACCAGCAGAACGGGGATGAACACTGAAGCTTTCTTT.

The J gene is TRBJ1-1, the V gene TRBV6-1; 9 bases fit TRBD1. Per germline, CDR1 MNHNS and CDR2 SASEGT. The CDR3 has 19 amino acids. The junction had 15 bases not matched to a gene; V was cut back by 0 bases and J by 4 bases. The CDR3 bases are TGTGCCAGCAGTGAAGCGGCTTTGGGACAGGGAAAGGCACGCACTGAAGCTTTCTTT. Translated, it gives CASSEAALGQGKARTEAFF.

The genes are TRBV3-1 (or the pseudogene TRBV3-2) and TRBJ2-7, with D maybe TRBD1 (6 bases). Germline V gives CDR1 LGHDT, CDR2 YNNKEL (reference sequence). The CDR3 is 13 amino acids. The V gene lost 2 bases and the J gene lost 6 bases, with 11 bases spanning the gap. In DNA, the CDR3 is TGTGCCAGCAGCCAAAGCAGGGGCGGCGAGCAGTACTTC. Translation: CASSQSRGGEQYF.

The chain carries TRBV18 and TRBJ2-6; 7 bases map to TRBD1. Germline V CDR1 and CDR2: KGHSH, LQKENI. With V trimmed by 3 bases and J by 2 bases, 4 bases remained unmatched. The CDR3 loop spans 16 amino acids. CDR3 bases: TGTGCCAGCTCACCCCTCACAGGGGCTGGGGCCAACGTCCTGACTTTC. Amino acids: CASSPLTGAGANVLTF.

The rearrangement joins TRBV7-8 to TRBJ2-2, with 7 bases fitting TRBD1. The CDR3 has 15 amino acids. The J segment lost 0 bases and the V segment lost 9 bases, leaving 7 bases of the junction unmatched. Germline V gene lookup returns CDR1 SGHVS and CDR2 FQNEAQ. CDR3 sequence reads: CASTTGKANTGELFF. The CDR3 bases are TGTGCCAGTACGACAGGGAAGGCGAACACCGGGGAGCTGTTTTTT.

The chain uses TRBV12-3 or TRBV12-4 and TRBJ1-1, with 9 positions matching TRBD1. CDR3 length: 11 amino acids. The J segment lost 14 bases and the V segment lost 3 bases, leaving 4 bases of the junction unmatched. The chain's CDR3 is CASSLGQGGFF. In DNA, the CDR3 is TGTGCCAGCAGTTTGGGACAGGGTGGGTTCTTT.

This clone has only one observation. The CDR3 bases are TGTGCCATCAGTGGGGACAGGGAGGACTATGGCTACACCTTC. It specifies CAISGDREDYGYTF. V usage is TRBV10-3 and J usage is TRBJ1-2; 9 nucleotides align to TRBD1. J was trimmed by 3 bases and V by 4 bases; bases with no gene match: 3. Germline loops: CDR1 ENHRY, CDR2 SYGVKD. CDR3 length: 14 residues.

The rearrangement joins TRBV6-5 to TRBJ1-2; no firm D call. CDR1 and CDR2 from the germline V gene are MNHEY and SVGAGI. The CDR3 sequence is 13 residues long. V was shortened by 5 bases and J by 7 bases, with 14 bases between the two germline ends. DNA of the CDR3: TGTGCCAGCAGTCCCCGGCAGAGGAGTGGCTACACCTTC. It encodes CASSPRQRSGYTF.

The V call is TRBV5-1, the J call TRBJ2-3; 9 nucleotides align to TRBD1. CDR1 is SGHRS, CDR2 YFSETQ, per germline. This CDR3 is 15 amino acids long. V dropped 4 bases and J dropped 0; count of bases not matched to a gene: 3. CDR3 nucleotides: TGCGCCAGCAGCCAACAGGGGGCAAGCACAGATACGCAGTATTTT. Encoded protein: CASSQQGASTDTQYF.

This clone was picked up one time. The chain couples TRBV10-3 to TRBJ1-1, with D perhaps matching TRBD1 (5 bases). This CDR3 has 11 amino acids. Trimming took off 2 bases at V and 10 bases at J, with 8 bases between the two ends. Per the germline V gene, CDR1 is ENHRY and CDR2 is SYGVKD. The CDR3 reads CAISEGRGAFF. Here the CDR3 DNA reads TGTGCCATCAGTGAGGGTAGGGGAGCTTTCTTT.

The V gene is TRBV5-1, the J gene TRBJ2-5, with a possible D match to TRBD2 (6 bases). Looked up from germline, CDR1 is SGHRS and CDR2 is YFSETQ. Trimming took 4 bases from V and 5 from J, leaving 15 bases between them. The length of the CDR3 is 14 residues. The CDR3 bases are TGCGCCAGCAGCCCGGGACTCCCTCTGGAGACCCAGTACTTC. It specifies CASSPGLPLETQYF. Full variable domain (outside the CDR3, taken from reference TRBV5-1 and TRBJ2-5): KAGVTQTPRYLIKTRGQQVTLSCSPISGHRSVSWYQQTPGQGLQFLFEYFSETQRNKGNFPGRFSGRQFSNSRSEMNVSTLELGDSALYLCASSPGLPLETQYFGPGTRLLVL.

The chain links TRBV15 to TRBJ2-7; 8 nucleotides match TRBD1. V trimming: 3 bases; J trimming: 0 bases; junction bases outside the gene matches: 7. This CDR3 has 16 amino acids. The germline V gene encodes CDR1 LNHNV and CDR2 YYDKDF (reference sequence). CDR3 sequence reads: CATSRERTGSSYEQYF. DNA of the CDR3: TGTGCCACCAGCAGGGAGAGGACAGGGAGCTCCTACGAGCAGTACTTC.

CDR3 nucleotide sequence: TGTGCCAGCAGCGTAGGCGGCTTGTCTAATACGCAGTATTTT. Its protein is CASSVGGLSNTQYF. The V gene is TRBV9, the J gene TRBJ2-3; D is unclear. With 0 bases removed from V and 7 bases from J, the gap between germline ends came to 12 bases. The CDR3 has 14 amino acids. Germline values: CDR1 SGDLS, CDR2 YYNGEE.

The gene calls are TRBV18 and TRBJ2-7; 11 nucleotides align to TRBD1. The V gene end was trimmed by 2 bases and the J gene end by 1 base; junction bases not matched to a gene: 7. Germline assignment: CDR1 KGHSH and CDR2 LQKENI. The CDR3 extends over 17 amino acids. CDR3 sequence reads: CASSPIPGTGGSYEQYF. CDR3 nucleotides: TGTGCCAGCTCACCAATCCCCGGGACAGGGGGTTCCTACGAGCAGTACTTC.